This T cell receptor (beta chain) is drawn from a study of human T cells and chemical hapten exposure. Study as a whole: Patients received weekly diphenylcyclopropenone doses to the scalp throughout the approximately 25-week study.

This clonotype was seen a handful of times. TCRdb used MiXCR to reprocess the RACE reads, holding one entry per CDR3 protein. The sample has approximately 100,000 distinct CDR3 sequences; less than 15% are singletons. Time point specified: pre-sensitization, week 0. Described treatment: therapeutic diphenylcyclopropenone sensitization with weekly scalp DPC. At every patch-test visit, blood was drawn before the patch test was applied. V lost 0 bases and J lost 10, with 13 bases in between. The CDR3 has 14 amino acids. CDR1 is LGHDT, CDR2 YNNKEL, per germline (reference sequence). The material was whole blood, obtained in connection with sensitization to the hapten diphenylcyclopropenone (DPC). This chain links TRBV3-1 with TRBJ2-1, with D perhaps TRBD2 (5 bases). This TCR was recovered from a woman in her forties or fifties with alopecia areata. Some clones in this sample may be carry-over from other donors' samples. The CDR3 DNA sequence: TGTGCCAGCAGCCAAGACGTGGTTGGCGGGGAGCAGTTCTTC. It is translated as CASSQDVVGGEQFF.